These 9 T cell receptor beta chains came from one sample sequenced in a study of shared clonotypes between healthy human individuals. Naive CD8 cells comprised CD45RO-negative, CCR7-positively selected cells, excluding terminally differentiated effector memory CD45RA+ cells. Method: immunoSEQ multiplex PCR; TCRdb's copy keeps in-frame clones and lacks some. The table records around 2,000,000 clones, 85% to 95% of them present only once. The material sequenced was naive CD8+ T cells from PBMCs. The source of these receptors is a man aged 18 to 29 in good health. Some clones in this sample may be carry-over from other donors' samples.

This clone came up once. This rearrangement joins TRBV27 to TRBJ2-3; D is ambiguous. Germline CDR1 reads MNHEY; CDR2 reads SMNVEV (reference sequence). Trimming left V 3 bases short and J 0 bases short, with 10 bases between. The CDR3 runs to 15 residues. Here the CDR3 reads CASSFTWQSTDTQYF. The CDR3 DNA reads TGTGCCAGCAGTTTCACGTGGCAGAGCACAGATACGCAGTATTTT.

This sequence joins TRBV4-1 and TRBJ2-5, with D hard to call. The V end was cut by 1 base, the J end by 2 bases, with 8 bases between. CDR1 and CDR2 (germline): MGHRA, YSYEKL. The length of the CDR3 is 14 residues. Here the CDR3 reads CASSQVQRQETQYF. Here the CDR3 DNA reads TGCGCCAGCAGCCAAGTTCAGCGTCAAGAGACCCAGTACTTC.

This chain connects TRBV4-3 to TRBJ2-7; 9 bases line up with TRBD1. This CDR3 has 16 residues. V dropped 0 bases and J dropped 4; count of bases not matched to a gene: 7. Per germline, CDR1 LGHNA and CDR2 YSLEER. In DNA, the CDR3 is TGCGCCAGCAGCCAAGAACCCCCGGGACAGGGATACGAGCAGTACTTC. Its translation: CASSQEPPGQGYEQYF.

V is TRBV7-9 and J is TRBJ2-7, with 10 bases identical to TRBD2. The V segment lost 5 bases and the J segment 4 bases; nucleotides outside the gene matches: 8. The CDR3 consists of 15 residues. Germline V lookup: CDR1 SEHNR, CDR2 FQNEAQ (reference sequence). In DNA form, the CDR3 reads TGTGCCAGCAGCATCGGACTAGCGGAGCGGTACGAGCAGTACTTC. As protein: CASSIGLAERYEQYF.

The CDR3 region has the DNA TGTGCCACCACCTGGCGGGAGGGCGCGGGGGAGCAGTACTTC. Translating it yields CATTWREGAGEQYF. The chain recombines TRBV6-5 with TRBJ2-7; 9 nucleotides align to TRBD2. CDR3 length: 14 residues. J gave up 7 bases and V 10 bases, and 14 bases lay outside the gene matches. The germline CDR1 and CDR2 sequences are MNHEY and SVGAGI.

This rearrangement joins TRBV2 to TRBJ2-7; 8 nucleotides align to TRBD2. This CDR3 has 19 amino acids. J lost 3 bases, V lost 0 bases, and 16 bases had no gene match. Looked up from germline, CDR1 is SNHLY and CDR2 is FYNNEI. This CDR3 reads CASSEARASGFLLVYEQYF. CDR3 in DNA: TGTGCCAGCAGTGAAGCGAGGGCTAGCGGGTTCCTACTGGTCTACGAGCAGTACTTC.

V and J are TRBV7-9 and TRBJ2-7; 10 bases are a match to TRBD1. The CDR3 sequence is 14 residues long. V lost 5 bases, J lost 4 bases, and 5 bases stayed unmatched. Germline loops: CDR1 SEHNR, CDR2 FQNEAQ (reference sequence). The CDR3 sequence: CASSIGTGEYEQYF. The CDR3 nucleotides read TGTGCCAGCAGCATCGGGACAGGGGAGTACGAGCAGTACTTC. Full variable domain (rest looked up from reference TRBV7-9 and TRBJ2-7): DTGVSQNPRHKITKRGQNVTFRCDPISEHNRLYWYRQTLGQGPEFLTYFQNEAQLEKSRLLSDRFSAERPKGSFSTLEIQRTEQGDSAMYLCASSIGTGEYEQYFGPGTRLTVT.

Concerning this clone itself: The sample carries other DNA sequences with the same CDR3. The chain carries TRBV9 and TRBJ1-1; D unclear. Germline values: CDR1 SGDLS, CDR2 YYNGEE. V was trimmed by 0 bases and J by 0 bases, leaving 6 bases between them. The CDR3 consists of 14 residues. In DNA, the CDR3 is TGTGCCAGCAGCGTAGGACTGCTGAACACTGAAGCTTTCTTT. Translation gives CASSVGLLNTEAFF.

The rearrangement joins TRBV7-9 to TRBJ1-2; D gene uncertain. V was clipped by 1 base and J by 4 bases, with 10 bases between them. The CDR3 is 14 amino acids. Germline values: CDR1 SEHNR, CDR2 FQNEAQ (reference sequence). This CDR3 reads CASSLDTPFYGYTF. Here the CDR3 DNA reads TGTGCCAGCAGCTTAGACACACCATTCTATGGCTACACCTTC. The full variable domain, its missing parts supplied by reference TRBV7-9 and TRBJ1-2, is DTGVSQNPRHKITKRGQNVTFRCDPISEHNRLYWYRQTLGQGPEFLTYFQNEAQLEKSRLLSDRFSAERPKGSFSTLEIQRTEQGDSAMYLCASSLDTPFYGYTFGSGTRLTVV.